A selection of T cell receptor beta chains follows, all from one sample in a study of shared clonotypes between healthy human individuals. Using immunoSEQ multiplex PCR, the repertoire was profiled, and TCRdb retains in-frame clones only, with some absent. This table holds approximately 720,000 clones, about two thirds found once. The sequencing input was memory CD4+ T cells sorted from blood. The receptors were sampled from a woman in her twenties or thirties in good health. CDR3s include the opening cysteine and the closing phenylalanine or tryptophan. Fields, in order: D gene, V gene, clone size, J gene, CDR3 protein, CDR3 DNA. A D gene is named only where the DNA matches it firmly. Expanded clones are given a class, and other clones once, few, many or no size at all.

.	TRBV5-1	once	TRBJ2-6	CASLPVPLGSGANVLTF	TGCGCCTCCCTTCCGGTCCCACTGGGGTCTGGGGCCAACGTCCTGACTTTC
.	TRBV9	.	TRBJ2-1	CASSVSRRDYNEQFF	TGTGCCAGCAGCGTATCGAGGCGAGACTACAATGAGCAGTTCTTC
.	TRBV7-8	.	TRBJ1-4	CASSAGYSLMKRSERELFF	TGTGCCAGCAGCGCGGGGTACTCGTTAATGAAAAGGTCAGAGAGGGAACTGTTTTTT
TRBD2	TRBV7-2	.	TRBJ2-3	CASSLPGRADTQYF	TGTGCCAGCAGCTTACCCGGGAGGGCAGATACGCAGTATTTT
TRBD1	TRBV19	.	TRBJ1-2	CASSPDRGTLGYTF	TGTGCCAGTAGCCCAGACAGGGGTACCCTTGGCTACACCTTC
TRBD2	TRBV28	.	TRBJ2-1	CASREGLAEKNEQFF	TGTGCCAGCAGAGAAGGACTAGCGGAAAAGAATGAGCAGTTCTTC
.	TRBV6-5	.	TRBJ1-1	CASSPPQGNTEAFF	TGTGCCAGCAGCCCTCCGCAGGGGAACACTGAAGCTTTCTTT
.	TRBV4-2	.	TRBJ2-1	CASSQESFSYNEQFF	TGTGCCAGCAGCCAAGAATCCTTCTCCTACAATGAGCAGTTCTTC
.	TRBV18	.	TRBJ1-5	CASSPPGVRQPQHF	TGTGCCAGCTCACCACCGGGGGTGAGGCAGCCCCAGCATTTT
TRBD1	TRBV7-9	.	TRBJ1-2	CASSLVGQGTHGYTF	TGTGCCAGCAGCTTAGTAGGACAGGGGACCCATGGCTACACCTTC
.	TRBV7-9	many	TRBJ1-2	CASSLGTTNYGYTF	TGTGCCAGCAGCTTAGGGACCACTAACTATGGCTACACCTTC
.	TRBV15	.	TRBJ1-4	CATSRDFRASTNEKLFF	TGTGCCACCAGCAGAGATTTTAGGGCGTCAACTAATGAAAAACTGTTTTTT
TRBD2	TRBV5-4	.	TRBJ2-2	CASSLGATSGSRTGELFF	TGTGCCAGCAGCTTAGGGGCGACTAGCGGGAGCCGGACCGGGGAGCTGTTTTTT
TRBD1	TRBV6-1	.	TRBJ1-3	CASSENHRGTGNTIYF	TGTGCCAGCAGTGAAAACCACAGGGGCACTGGAAACACCATATATTTT
.	TRBV10-3	.	TRBJ1-2	CAISDPSIRLIYGYTF	TGTGCCATCAGTGATCCCTCGATCCGTCTCATCTATGGCTACACCTTC
TRBD1	TRBV18	.	TRBJ1-1	CASSRSSGQGAFRTEAFF	TGTGCCAGCTCACGATCTTCGGGACAGGGGGCATTCAGAACTGAAGCTTTCTTT
.	TRBV9	.	TRBJ2-5	CASSVQGLETQYF	TGTGCCAGCAGCGTACAGGGGTTAGAGACCCAGTACTTC
TRBD1	TRBV6-5	.	TRBJ1-1	CATQGQPNTEAFF	TGTGCCACCCAGGGACAGCCGAACACTGAAGCTTTCTTT
.	TRBV5-1	.	TRBJ1-2	CASSLGQEYGYTF	TGCGCCAGCAGCTTGGGGCAGGAGTATGGCTACACCTTC
.	TRBV7-9	.	TRBJ2-5	CASSLWSRETQYF	TGTGCCAGCAGCTTATGGAGCCGGGAGACCCAGTACTTC
TRBD1	TRBV7-8	.	TRBJ2-7	CASSPDRGGLYEQYF	TGTGCCAGCAGCCCAGACAGGGGTGGTCTCTACGAGCAGTACTTC
TRBD2	TRBV7-9	.	TRBJ2-7	CASSLGLAGELGEQYF	TGTGCCAGCAGCTTAGGGCTAGCGGGAGAGCTGGGGGAGCAGTACTTC
.	TRBV7-9	once	TRBJ2-1	CASSSAGPAYNEQFF	TGTGCCAGCAGCTCCGCCGGGCCCGCCTACAATGAGCAGTTCTTC
TRBD2	TRBV11-2	.	TRBJ2-3	CASSAGTSGRWTDTQYF	TGTGCCAGCAGCGCCGGGACTAGCGGGAGATGGACAGATACGCAGTATTTT